These 26 T cell receptor beta chains were all obtained from the same sample, sequenced in a study of beta chain features in type 1 diabetes. The study reverse transcribed the entire isolated RNA, so it sequenced expressed TCRB transcripts. The table came from immunoSEQ multiplex PCR; TCRdb's copy has only in-frame clones and leaves some out. Of hundreds of thousands of clones in the sample, approximately 10% were seen once. Sequenced material: naive CD4+ T cells from blood. The receptors come from a woman aged 25 to 39 in good health.

This clone was detected only a few times. The chain joins TRBV19 to TRBJ2-4, with D hard to call. Germline V gives CDR1 LNHDA, CDR2 SQIVND (reference sequence). The CDR3 sequence is 14 residues long. Trimming took off 8 bases at V and 0 bases at J, with 11 bases between the two ends. The CDR3, as DNA: TGTGCCAGTTTAGACATCGGAGCCAAAAACATTCAGTACTTC. Translated, it gives CASLDIGAKNIQYF.

This clone has a handful of counts. The chain links TRBV4-3 to TRBJ1-1; perhaps TRBD1 as D (5 bases). Germline V gene sequence: CDR1 LGHNA, CDR2 YSLEER. The CDR3 totals 19 residues. Trimming pared 4 bases from V and 0 bases from J, leaving 24 bases between. The CDR3 coding sequence is TGCGCCAGCAGCCCCTTTTCGCCCCAGACGACAGCACTGAACACTGAAGCTTTCTTT. It yields the protein CASSPFSPQTTALNTEAFF.

This clone was observed a handful of times. The chain links TRBV7-3 to TRBJ2-6; TRBD2 agrees at 7 bases. CDR3 length: 18 amino acids. Germline CDR1 SGHTA, CDR2 FQGTGA. V was pared by 2 bases and J by 0 bases, with 7 bases of the junction left unmatched. The CDR3 loop is CASSLPGGGFSGANVLTF. The DNA for the CDR3 is TGTGCCAGCAGCTTACCCGGGGGAGGGTTCTCTGGGGCCAACGTCCTGACTTTC.

The rearrangement links TRBV7-9 to TRBJ1-2, with D unclear. Per germline, CDR1 SEHNR and CDR2 FQNEAQ (reference sequence). There are 16 residues in the CDR3. The germline V and J ends were trimmed by 4 bases and 4 bases, with 19 bases remaining between them. CDR3 residues: CASSSYETIEGYGYTF. The CDR3 DNA follows: TGTGCCAGCAGCTCCTACGAGACAATCGAGGGCTATGGCTACACCTTC.

The V gene is TRBV7-2, the J gene TRBJ2-1, with TRBD1 matching over 7 bases. CDR3 length: 12 amino acids. The germline V gene has CDR1 SGHTA and CDR2 FQGNSA. Unmatched junction bases numbered 10, after V lost 5 bases and J lost 15 bases. This CDR3 is CASSHPGTVGFF. The DNA for the CDR3 is TGTGCCAGCAGCCACCCGGGGACAGTCGGGTTCTTC.

The rearrangement links TRBV5-4 to TRBJ2-3, with D hard to call. Trimming removed 4 bases at V and 1 base at J, with 10 bases between. Germline lookup yields CDR1 SGHNT and CDR2 YYREEE (reference sequence). The length of the CDR3 is 14 residues. CDR3 coding DNA: TGTGCCAGCAGCCTAGGTGCGGGCACAGATACGCAGTATTTT. Amino acid sequence: CASSLGAGTDTQYF.

About this clone: Additional DNA sequences in this sample encode the identical CDR3. The V and J genes are TRBV18 and TRBJ2-5, with D unresolved. The CDR3 is 12 amino acids. The ends were cut back, 1 base at V and 5 bases at J, with 5 bases in the middle. Germline values: CDR1 KGHSH, CDR2 LQKENI. CDR3 region: CASSPQRETQYF. CDR3 sequence (DNA): TGTGCCAGCTCACCACAACGGGAGACCCAGTACTTC.

This clone was recorded a few times. The V and J genes are TRBV7-9 and TRBJ2-1, with 12 positions matching TRBD2. The CDR3 consists of 19 residues. Germline-derived CDR1 and CDR2 are SEHNR and FQNEAQ (reference sequence). V lost 0 bases to trimming and J lost 8 bases; unmatched junction nucleotides: 14. DNA for the CDR3: TGTGCCAGCAGCTTAGCAGGACTAGCGGGACCCCGGGCCCCCGATGAGCAGTTCTTC. Residues: CASSLAGLAGPRAPDEQFF.

The CDR3 DNA sequence: TGTGCCATCAGTGGAACCGACAGGGGTGAGACCCAGTACTTC. It specifies CAISGTDRGETQYF. The rearrangement joins TRBV10-3 to TRBJ2-5; TRBD1 agrees at 8 bases. Germline V gene lookup returns CDR1 ENHRY and CDR2 SYGVKD. The ends lost 4 bases at V and 5 bases at J; junction bases unmatched: 6. The CDR3 is 14 residues long.

This clone occurred a few times. The genes are TRBV7-9 and TRBJ2-1, with 10 bases that match TRBD2. CDR1 SEHNR and CDR2 FQNEAQ come from the germline V gene (reference sequence). The V segment lost 3 bases and the J segment 1 base; nucleotides outside the gene matches: 6. The CDR3 has 17 amino acids. CDR3 bases: TGTGCCAGCAGCTTTCACCCTAGCGGGAGTTCCTACAATGAGCAGTTCTTC. This encodes CASSFHPSGSSYNEQFF.

V and J are TRBV27 and TRBJ2-7; TRBD2 matches 8 bases. Looked up from germline, CDR1 is MNHEY and CDR2 is SMNVEV (reference sequence). The CDR3 runs 14 residues. Unmatched junction bases numbered 8, after V lost 6 bases and J lost 4 bases. CDR3 loop: CASRGFSGSYEQYF. Written as DNA, the CDR3 is TGTGCCAGCAGGGGCTTCAGCGGGAGTTACGAGCAGTACTTC.

A few counts support this clone. CDR3 DNA sequence: TGTGCCAGCAGCGTAGTGATGGGGGGCGAGCAGTACTTC. Translation: CASSVVMGGEQYF. The chain uses TRBV9 and TRBJ2-7, with D perhaps matching TRBD2 (6 bases). Trimming pared 0 bases from V and 6 bases from J, leaving 10 bases between. Germline V gene lookup returns CDR1 SGDLS and CDR2 YYNGEE. The CDR3 contains 13 residues.

This clone was recorded a few times. The gene calls are TRBV28 and TRBJ1-2, with D uncertain. CDR3 length: 11 amino acids. Trimming stripped 6 bases from V and 4 bases from J, with 6 bases between. Germline loops: CDR1 MDHEN, CDR2 SYDVKM. The CDR3 coding sequence is TGTGCCAGCAGATCTTTCTATGGCTACACCTTC. Protein product: CASRSFYGYTF.

The chain carries TRBV2 and TRBJ1-5; weak D call: TRBD1 (6 bases). In germline, CDR1 is SNHLY, CDR2 FYNNEI. The V end lost 6 bases, the J end lost 3 bases, and 15 bases lay between the germline ends. The CDR3 consists of 15 residues. The CDR3 DNA sequence: TGTGCCAGCAGGATTTCCAGGGGAATCAATCAGCCCCAGCATTTT. Translation: CASRISRGINQPQHF.

This sequence joins TRBV15 and TRBJ2-7; D ambiguous. V lost 3 bases to trimming and J lost 6 bases, with 9 bases between them. The CDR3 totals 12 residues. Germline lookup yields CDR1 LNHNV and CDR2 YYDKDF (reference sequence). Here the CDR3 reads CATSRLAAEQYF. CDR3 nucleotide sequence: TGTGCCACCAGCAGGCTCGCGGCCGAGCAGTACTTC.

The V call is TRBV25-1, the J call TRBJ1-1; D might be TRBD1 (6 bases). V was cut by 0 bases and J by 6 bases, with 14 bases left in between. Germline assignment: CDR1 MGHDK and CDR2 SYGVNS. This CDR3 is 15 amino acids long. The CDR3 DNA reads TGTGCCAGCAGTGAATATAGGGGGGGGAGCGCTGAAGCTTTCTTT. Amino acids: CASSEYRGGSAEAFF.

The chain employs TRBV4-3 and TRBJ2-5, with 9 bases that match TRBD1. J gave up 4 bases and V 1 base, and 4 bases lay outside the gene matches. This CDR3 comprises 15 residues. Germline assignment: CDR1 LGHNA and CDR2 YSLEER. CDR3 protein: CASSQGTGVGETQYF. CDR3 bases: TGCGCCAGCAGCCAAGGGACAGGGGTTGGAGAGACCCAGTACTTC.

This clone has a handful of counts. This rearrangement joins TRBV6-5 to TRBJ2-1; TRBD2 agrees at 7 bases. CDR3 length equals 15 residues. CDR1 is MNHEY and CDR2 is SVGAGI in the germline V gene. J lost 0 bases, V lost 9 bases, and 8 bases had no gene match. Here the CDR3 DNA reads TGTGCCAGTAGGGAGGGGACGAGCTCCTACAATGAGCAGTTCTTC. It encodes CASREGTSSYNEQFF.

The chain links TRBV18 to TRBJ2-1; TRBD2 might be the D (5 bases). V shed 8 bases and J shed 10 bases, with 18 bases lying between them. Germline V lookup: CDR1 KGHSH, CDR2 LQKENI. The CDR3 length is 13 residues. The CDR3 coding sequence is TGTGCCAGCCTTCGGATCCTACTAGAAGAGCAGTTCTTC. It encodes CASLRILLEEQFF.

In this sample, this clone turned up a few times. V is TRBV7-2 and J is TRBJ1-2; TRBD1 aligns across 9 bases. The CDR3 loop spans 13 amino acids. The germline CDR1 and CDR2 sequences are SGHTA and FQGNSA. V lost 3 bases and J lost 6; bases outside the gene matches: 2. The CDR3 region is CASSFTGGDGYTF. The CDR3 DNA reads as TGTGCCAGCAGCTTTACAGGGGGCGATGGCTACACCTTC.

This clone was recorded a few times. CDR3 DNA sequence: TGTGCCAGCAGCCCCGGGACTAACCACTACAATGAGCAGTTCTTC. Protein product: CASSPGTNHYNEQFF. The rearrangement uses TRBV5-6 and TRBJ2-1, with 7 positions matching TRBD2. The CDR3 length is 15 residues. CDR1 and CDR2 (germline): SGHDT, YYEEEE. J lost 3 bases, V lost 4 bases, and 7 bases had no gene match.

This clone was observed a few times. The rearrangement links TRBV15 to TRBJ2-7, with TRBD2 matching 9 bases. V lost 2 bases and J lost 5; bases outside the gene matches: 10. Germline values: CDR1 LNHNV, CDR2 YYDKDF (reference sequence). CDR3 size: 16 residues. The CDR3 sequence: CATSRSAGGGRDEQYF. The CDR3 DNA reads as TGTGCCACCAGCAGATCTGCTGGGGGCGGGAGGGACGAGCAGTACTTC. Drawing the rest from reference TRBV15 and TRBJ2-7, the complete variable domain is DAMVIQNPRYQVTQFGKPVTLSCSQTLNHNVMYWYQQKSSQAPKLLFHYYDKDFNNEADTPDNFQSRRPNTSFCFLDIRSPGLGDTAMYLCATSRSAGGGRDEQYFGPGTRLTVT.

V and J are TRBV28 and TRBJ2-7; D is uncertain. V was trimmed by 6 bases and J by 6 bases, leaving 18 bases between them. This CDR3 is built from 14 residues. Germline V gives CDR1 MDHEN, CDR2 SYDVKM. CDR3 nucleotide sequence: TGTGCCAGCAGCCTCCCCCAGAGGTCGGGCGAGCAGTACTTC. Translation: CASSLPQRSGEQYF.

The gene calls are TRBV4-3 and TRBJ2-3; D remains ambiguous. Germline V CDR1 and CDR2: LGHNA, YSLEER. CDR3 length equals 16 residues. Trimming took off 1 base at V and 3 bases at J, with 14 bases between the two ends. CDR3 DNA sequence: TGCGCCAGCAGCCAAGGAAAGACTCGTGCTACAGATACGCAGTATTTT. Translating it yields CASSQGKTRATDTQYF.

This clone was detected only a few times. The chain joins TRBV15 to TRBJ2-3; 8 nucleotides agree with TRBD2. Germline V gene data show CDR1 as LNHNV and CDR2 as YYDKDF (reference sequence). V shed 2 bases and J 0 bases; nucleotides not matched to a gene: 1. The CDR3 sequence is 15 residues long. CDR3 residues: CATSRLAGSTDTQYF. DNA of the CDR3: TGTGCCACCAGCAGATTAGCGGGAAGCACAGATACGCAGTATTTT.

The chain recombines TRBV5-4 with TRBJ2-7, with 8 bases matching TRBD1. This CDR3 region has 15 residues. V shed 2 bases, J shed 2 bases, and the junction held 6 bases outside the gene matches. Germline assignment: CDR1 SGHNT and CDR2 YYREEE (reference sequence). The CDR3 DNA reads as TGTGCCAGCAGCTTACAGACAGGGGCAACCTACGAGCAGTACTTC. The encoded protein is CASSLQTGATYEQYF.